This entry lists 31 T cell receptor beta chains sequenced from one sample in a study of shared clonotypes between healthy human individuals (dated by TCRdb to the early 2020s). Libraries came from the immunoSEQ multiplex PCR assay. TCRdb holds this immuneACCESS table with in-frame rearrangements only. Some clones are missing; in checked studies, unresolved V genes explain under half, and the rest has no known cause. This sample has roughly 490,000 clones in its table, and around 80% of those were observed once. The ten largest clonotypes hold approximately 13% of the sample. The sequencing sample was made of PBMCs. The source of these receptors is a woman in her thirties or forties in good health. Some clones in this sample may be carry-over from other donors' samples.

The chain carries TRBV2 and TRBJ1-2, with D perhaps TRBD1 (5 bases). Trimming removed 6 bases from V and 2 bases from J, with 7 bases in between. This CDR3 is 12 amino acids long. Germline-derived CDR1 and CDR2 are SNHLY and FYNNEI. As DNA, the CDR3 is TGTGCCAGCAGGAGGGACAACTATGGCTACACCTTC. Its translation: CASRRDNYGYTF.

The genes are TRBV28 and TRBJ2-4; D is undetermined. The germline V gene encodes CDR1 MDHEN and CDR2 SYDVKM. The V gene lost 2 bases and the J gene lost 1 base, with 6 bases spanning the gap. CDR3 length equals 14 residues. The DNA for the CDR3 is TGTGCCAGCAGTTTACGGTGGGCCAAAAACATTCAGTACTTC. Its protein product is CASSLRWAKNIQYF.

In regard to this clone: A far larger clone is off by one base, so a read error is likely. The rearrangement joins TRBV30 to TRBJ2-7; possible D gene TRBD1, 6 bases. Trimming took off 8 bases at V and 4 bases at J, with 15 bases between the two ends. Germline V gene lookup returns CDR1 GTSNPN and CDR2 SVGIG (reference sequence). The CDR3 is 12 amino acids. For the CDR3, the DNA is TGTGCCCCAAGGACAGCATGGTACGAGCAGTACTTC. Its translation: CAPRTAWYEQYF.

This clone was picked up a small number of times. V is TRBV19 and J is TRBJ1-1; 9 bases are shared with TRBD1. Germline CDR1 reads LNHDA; CDR2 reads SQIVND (reference sequence). This CDR3 is built from 14 residues. V trimming: 4 bases; J trimming: 6 bases; junction bases outside the gene matches: 6. The CDR3 DNA follows: TGTGCCAGTAGTAGCCGGGACAGGGCTTCTGAAGCTTTCTTT. It specifies CASSSRDRASEAFF.

J is TRBJ2-7 and V is TRBV27; possibly TRBD1 for D (6 bases). In germline, CDR1 is MNHEY, CDR2 SMNVEV (reference sequence). Deletions cut 4 bases from V and 6 bases from J, with 10 bases between. The CDR3 sequence is 12 residues long. CDR3 sequence (DNA): TGTGCCAGCAGTTATTGGGGGCGCGAGCAGTACTTC. Protein sequence: CASSYWGREQYF.

This sequence joins TRBV5-1 and TRBJ2-7; 8 bases fit TRBD1. The CDR3 is 15 amino acids. The ends lost 4 bases at V and 4 bases at J; junction bases unmatched: 10. CDR1 is SGHRS and CDR2 is YFSETQ in the germline V gene. Here the CDR3 reads CASSHRQGIDYEQYF. The CDR3 DNA is TGCGCCAGCAGCCACCGACAGGGGATAGATTACGAGCAGTACTTC. The full variable domain, rest sourced from reference TRBV5-1 and TRBJ2-7, is KAGVTQTPRYLIKTRGQQVTLSCSPISGHRSVSWYQQTPGQGLQFLFEYFSETQRNKGNFPGRFSGRQFSNSRSEMNVSTLELGDSALYLCASSHRQGIDYEQYFGPGTRLTVT.

V and J are TRBV4-1 and TRBJ2-2; 9 bases match TRBD2. V lost 3 bases, J lost 4 bases, and 9 bases stayed unmatched. The CDR3 extends over 17 amino acids. The germline CDR1 and CDR2 sequences are MGHRA and YSYEKL. CDR3 in amino acids: CASSHVLAGPPTGELFF. CDR3 in DNA: TGCGCCAGCAGCCACGTCCTAGCGGGACCGCCCACCGGGGAGCTGTTTTTT.

The chain has TRBV30 and TRBJ2-4, with D uncertain. The CDR3 runs to 12 residues. CDR1 is GTSNPN and CDR2 is SVGIG in the germline V gene (reference sequence). With 4 bases removed from V and 5 bases from J, the gap between germline ends came to 9 bases. CDR3 in amino acids: CAWNSGQNIQYF. The CDR3 nucleotides read TGTGCCTGGAACAGTGGCCAAAACATTCAGTACTTC.

The genes are TRBV28 and TRBJ2-5, with TRBD2 matching 11 bases. This CDR3 comprises 15 residues. With 6 bases clipped from V and 2 bases from J, the junction kept 5 bases outside the gene matches. CDR1 and CDR2 from the germline V gene are MDHEN and SYDVKM. The CDR3 DNA sequence: TGTGCCAGCAGCCGGACTAGCGGGTATCAAGAGACCCAGTACTTC. Its protein is CASSRTSGYQETQYF. Full variable domain (missing parts from reference TRBV28 and TRBJ2-5): DVKVTQSSRYLVKRTGEKVFLECVQDMDHENMFWYRQDPGLGLRLIYFSYDVKMKEKGDIPEGYSVSREKKERFSLILESASTNQTSMYLCASSRTSGYQETQYFGPGTRLLVL.

The genes are TRBV5-4 and TRBJ1-5; D gene ambiguous. The germline V gene encodes CDR1 SGHNT and CDR2 YYREEE (reference sequence). The CDR3 length is 17 residues. The germline V and J ends were trimmed by 4 bases and 2 bases, with 19 bases remaining between them. This chain's CDR3 is CASSPNFLIGGNQPQHF. For the CDR3, the DNA is TGTGCCAGCAGCCCCAACTTTCTTATTGGGGGCAATCAGCCCCAGCATTTT.

The chain links TRBV6-4 to TRBJ2-5; D may be TRBD1 or TRBD2 (5 bases each). Between the trimmed V and J ends, which lost 4 bases and 3 bases, there was a span of 12 bases. The CDR3 is made up of 14 amino acids. CDR1 MRHNA and CDR2 SNTAGT come from the germline V gene. CDR3 residues: CASSAGDGEETQYF. The DNA for the CDR3 is TGTGCCAGCAGTGCCGGGGACGGGGAAGAGACCCAGTACTTC.

This clone was picked up one time. The chain carries TRBV7-7 and TRBJ2-7; 10 nucleotides agree with TRBD2. The trim removed 5 bases at V and 6 bases at J, leaving 10 bases unmatched. CDR1 is SSHAT, CDR2 FNYEAQ, per germline (reference sequence). This CDR3 is built from 15 residues. The chain's CDR3 is CASSPFLAGESEQYF. CDR3 DNA: TGTGCCAGCAGCCCCTTCCTAGCGGGAGAATCCGAGCAGTACTTC. The variable domain in full, completed from reference TRBV7-7 and TRBJ2-7, reads GAGVSQSPRYKVTKRGQDVTLRCDPISSHATLYWYQQALGQGPEFLTYFNYEAQPDKSGLPSDRFSAERPEGSISTLTIQRTEQRDSAMYRCASSPFLAGESEQYFGPGTRLTVT.

The sample holds a few counts of this clone. The chain combines TRBV27 with TRBJ1-1; possible D gene TRBD1, 5 bases. The CDR3 contains 14 residues. The germline V gene has CDR1 MNHEY and CDR2 SMNVEV (reference sequence). Trimming stripped 1 base from V and 5 bases from J, with 11 bases between. The CDR3 here is CASSLFGRATEAFF. DNA for the CDR3: TGTGCCAGCAGTTTATTTGGCAGGGCGACTGAAGCTTTCTTT.

The J gene is TRBJ2-7, the V gene TRBV5-1, with TRBD1 identical over 8 bases. V dropped 0 bases and J dropped 3; count of bases not matched to a gene: 8. CDR1 SGHRS and CDR2 YFSETQ come from the germline V gene. The CDR3 runs 16 residues. CDR3 region: CASSLVSGGAYYEQYF. In DNA form, the CDR3 reads TGCGCCAGCAGCTTGGTGTCAGGGGGCGCGTACTACGAGCAGTACTTC.

This clone was seen a single time. The chain links TRBV2 to TRBJ1-2; D might be TRBD1 (6 bases). Looked up from germline, CDR1 is SNHLY and CDR2 is FYNNEI. CDR3 length: 13 amino acids. Trimming stripped 8 bases from V and 7 bases from J, with 17 bases between. DNA for the CDR3: TGTGCCAGCCGGGTCGAGGGGGTGAGTGGCTACACCTTC. Encoded protein: CASRVEGVSGYTF.

The genes are TRBV27 and TRBJ1-1; D ambiguous. The CDR3 is made up of 14 amino acids. CDR1 is MNHEY, CDR2 SMNVEV, per germline (reference sequence). The V and J ends lost 0 bases and 8 bases respectively, with 13 bases between them. The CDR3 spells CASSLSPGTLEAFF. CDR3 sequence (DNA): TGTGCCAGCAGTTTATCCCCAGGAACCCTGGAAGCTTTCTTT.

This rearrangement joins TRBV7-9 to TRBJ1-3, with D uncertain. This CDR3 region has 15 residues. Germline V gives CDR1 SEHNR, CDR2 FQNEAQ (reference sequence). V lost 2 bases and J 3 bases, leaving 11 bases between the germline ends. The CDR3 DNA follows: TGTGCCAGCAGCTTATCAAGGGAGGTTGGAAACACCATATATTTT. It translates to CASSLSREVGNTIYF.

V usage is TRBV10-3 and J usage is TRBJ2-5; 9 bases are a match to TRBD1. The J call may be wrong; the DNA end is better matched by TRBJ2-7. This CDR3 spans 14 amino acids. The V gene's germline CDR1 is ENHRY and CDR2 SYGVKD. CDR3 in DNA: TGTGCCATCAGCTGGACAGGGGAAGCCTACGAGCAGTACTTC. Translated: CAISWTGEAYEQYF.

This chain links TRBV18 with TRBJ2-7, with a possible D match to TRBD2 (5 bases). CDR1 is KGHSH and CDR2 is LQKENI in the germline V gene. Between the trimmed V and J ends, which lost 5 bases and 2 bases, there was a span of 19 bases. The CDR3 consists of 16 residues. In DNA, the CDR3 is TGTGCCAGCTCAAGTCGAGGGCGTGGCTCGGCCTACGAGCAGTACTTC. Protein: CASSSRGRGSAYEQYF.

This clone was seen only a few times. The rearrangement joins TRBV25-1 to TRBJ1-5; D perhaps matches TRBD1 (5 bases). There are 16 residues in the CDR3. Trimming shortened V by 2 bases and J by 1 base, and 12 bases separated the two germline ends. Germline lookup yields CDR1 MGHDK and CDR2 SYGVNS. The CDR3 coding sequence is TGTGCCAGCAGTGAAGGTAGAGGGGTAAGCAATCAGCCCCAGCATTTT. Its protein is CASSEGRGVSNQPQHF.

In its sample, this clone was seen once. This chain connects TRBV18 to TRBJ1-2; a weak D match, TRBD1 (5 bases). The CDR3 is 15 amino acids. Germline-derived CDR1 and CDR2 are KGHSH and LQKENI. V lost 3 bases to trimming and J lost 3 bases, with 14 bases between them. The CDR3 bases are TGTGCCAGCTCACCGGACATTTTCACGCACTATGGCTACACCTTC. Translation: CASSPDIFTHYGYTF.

The V and J genes are TRBV18 and TRBJ2-1; weak D call: TRBD2 (7 bases). Trimming took off 5 bases at V and 7 bases at J, with 9 bases between the two ends. Germline V CDR1 and CDR2: KGHSH, LQKENI. CDR3 length: 12 amino acids. The CDR3 reads CASSKGGNEQFF. Here the CDR3 DNA reads TGTGCCAGCTCAAAGGGGGGGAATGAGCAGTTCTTC.

This clone was counted many times. V is TRBV5-1 and J is TRBJ2-1; a weak D match, TRBD1 (5 bases). The germline V gene encodes CDR1 SGHRS and CDR2 YFSETQ. The CDR3 is 15 residues long. Deletions cut 4 bases from V and 0 bases from J, with 11 bases between. CDR3 DNA: TGCGCCAGCAGCCCCAGACAGAGCTCCTACAATGAGCAGTTCTTC. Its translation: CASSPRQSSYNEQFF.

This clone occurred once. This chain connects TRBV5-1 to TRBJ2-1; D is unresolved. CDR1 and CDR2 (germline): SGHRS, YFSETQ. V lost 5 bases to trimming and J lost 4 bases, with 10 bases between them. The CDR3 totals 13 residues. CDR3 residues: CASRRETYNEQFF. The CDR3 region has the DNA TGCGCCAGCAGAAGAGAGACTTACAATGAGCAGTTCTTC.

This chain links TRBV7-8 with TRBJ1-2, with a weak D call TRBD1 (6 bases). V lost 0 bases and J lost 4, with 18 bases in between. Germline V gene sequence: CDR1 SGHVS, CDR2 FQNEAQ. CDR3 size: 17 residues. The CDR3 region is CASSLAIRDTTFYGYTF. The CDR3 DNA sequence: TGTGCCAGCAGCTTAGCTATCCGGGACACTACATTCTATGGCTACACCTTC.

This clone was detected only once. V is TRBV6-1 and J is TRBJ1-1; D perhaps matches TRBD1 (6 bases). In germline, CDR1 is MNHNS, CDR2 SASEGT. The CDR3 has 14 residues. V gave up 6 bases and J gave up 3 bases, with 14 bases separating them. CDR3 nucleotide sequence: TGTGCCAGCAGAGGCATTCAGGGGTACACTGAAGCTTTCTTT. Translating it yields CASRGIQGYTEAFF.

The rearrangement uses TRBV13 and TRBJ1-5; D unresolved. The CDR3 runs 12 residues. V lost 4 bases and J lost 9, with 10 bases in between. Germline V CDR1 and CDR2: PRHDT, FYEKMQ (reference sequence). The CDR3 spells CASSCPERPQHF. The CDR3 DNA sequence: TGTGCCAGCAGCTGTCCGGAGAGGCCCCAGCATTTT.

The chain couples TRBV15 to TRBJ2-1; D is ambiguous. The CDR3 contains 13 residues. The ends were cut back, 5 bases at V and 7 bases at J, with 12 bases in the middle. Germline CDR1 is LNHNV and CDR2 is YYDKDF (reference sequence). The CDR3 sequence: CATSHQYWNEQFF. DNA of the CDR3: TGTGCCACCAGCCACCAATATTGGAATGAGCAGTTCTTC.

The genes are TRBV4-2 and TRBJ2-5; 7 bases are shared with TRBD2. CDR1 LGHNA and CDR2 YNFKEQ come from the germline V gene. After removal of 4 bases from V and 4 bases from J, the junction contained 3 bases not matched to a gene. This CDR3 contains 13 residues. CDR3 DNA: TGTGCCAGCAGCCGGGGGGGTTTAGAGACCCAGTACTTC. As protein: CASSRGGLETQYF.

The V call is TRBV9, the J call TRBJ1-5; D remains ambiguous. V was pared by 3 bases and J by 0 bases, with 10 bases between. The CDR3 has 15 residues. Germline CDR1 is SGDLS and CDR2 is YYNGEE. CDR3 sequence reads: CASSGREHSNQPQHF. CDR3 nucleotide sequence: TGTGCCAGCAGCGGGCGGGAGCATAGCAATCAGCCCCAGCATTTT.

This chain uses TRBV2 with TRBJ2-7, with 10 bases aligning to TRBD1. Germline CDR1 is SNHLY and CDR2 is FYNNEI. The CDR3 loop spans 15 amino acids. The trim removed 3 bases at V and 7 bases at J, leaving 9 bases unmatched. The CDR3 DNA reads TGTGCCAGCAGTGACCGGACAGGGGGGATAGGAGAGCAGTACTTC. Translated, it gives CASSDRTGGIGEQYF.